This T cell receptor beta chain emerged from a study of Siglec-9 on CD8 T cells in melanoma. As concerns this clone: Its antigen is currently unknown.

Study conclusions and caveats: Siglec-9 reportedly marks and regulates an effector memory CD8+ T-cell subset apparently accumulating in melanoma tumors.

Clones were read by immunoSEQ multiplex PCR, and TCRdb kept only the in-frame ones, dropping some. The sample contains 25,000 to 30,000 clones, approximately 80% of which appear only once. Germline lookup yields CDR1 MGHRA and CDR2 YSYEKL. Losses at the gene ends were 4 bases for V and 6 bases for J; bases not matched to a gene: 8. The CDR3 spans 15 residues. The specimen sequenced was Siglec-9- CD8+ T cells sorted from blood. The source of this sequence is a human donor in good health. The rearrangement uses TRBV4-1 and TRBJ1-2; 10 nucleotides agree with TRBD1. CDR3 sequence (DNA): TGCGCCAGCAGCCTCCGGGACAGGGGAGAGGATGGCTACACCTTC. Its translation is CASSLRDRGEDGYTF.